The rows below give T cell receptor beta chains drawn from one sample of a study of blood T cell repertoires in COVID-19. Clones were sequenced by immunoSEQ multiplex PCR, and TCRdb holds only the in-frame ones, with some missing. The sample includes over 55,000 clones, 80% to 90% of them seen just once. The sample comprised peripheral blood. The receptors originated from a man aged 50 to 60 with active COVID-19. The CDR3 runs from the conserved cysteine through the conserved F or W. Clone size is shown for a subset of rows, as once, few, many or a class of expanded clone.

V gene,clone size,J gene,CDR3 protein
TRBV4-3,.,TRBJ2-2,CASSLRGLAGNTGELFF
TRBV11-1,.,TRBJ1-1,CASSRQGGTEAFF
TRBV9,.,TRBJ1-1,CASSGRGQGWSEAFF
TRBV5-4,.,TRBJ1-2,CASSLQGLNYGYTF
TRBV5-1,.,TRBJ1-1,CASSNLPQTEAFF
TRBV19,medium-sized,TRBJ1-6,CASSMAASYNSPLHF
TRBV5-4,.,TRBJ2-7,CASSLPAGASYEQYF
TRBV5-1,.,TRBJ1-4,CASSPGRGTNEKLFF
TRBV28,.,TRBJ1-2,CASSRGQGGGSYGYTF
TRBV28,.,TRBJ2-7,CASRRTIGGTSFDEQYF